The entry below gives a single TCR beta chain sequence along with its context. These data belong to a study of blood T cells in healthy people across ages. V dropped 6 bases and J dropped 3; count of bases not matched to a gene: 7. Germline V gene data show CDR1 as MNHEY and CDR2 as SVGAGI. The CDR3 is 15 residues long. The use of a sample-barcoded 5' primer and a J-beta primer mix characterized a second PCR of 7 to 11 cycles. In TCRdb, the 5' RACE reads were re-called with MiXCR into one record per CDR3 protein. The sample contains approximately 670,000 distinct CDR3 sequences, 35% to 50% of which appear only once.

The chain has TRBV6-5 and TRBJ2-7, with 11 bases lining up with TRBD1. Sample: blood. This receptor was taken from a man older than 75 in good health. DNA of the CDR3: TGTGCCAGCAGAAGGGGACAGGGGGTTCGCTACGAGCAGTACTTC. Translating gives CASRRGQGVRYEQYF.